Sequencing of this TCR beta chain was carried out in a study of T cell repertoires in cytomegalovirus infection. The wider study: An indication of both CMV infection and matching HLA type came from public TCR beta signatures.

About this clonotype: The antigen remains undetermined.

Study conclusions and caveats: Identification of carriers of CMV plus the relevant HLA was achieved through cumulative public TCR beta family frequency. CMV-specific TCR beta clonotypes restricted by HLA-C were the ones dominating the ex vivo response.

TCRdb used MiXCR to reprocess the reads, holding one entry per CDR3 protein. In the table there are approximately 89,000 distinct CDR3 sequences, more than 20% of which are singletons. The ends were cut back, 8 bases at V and 8 bases at J, with 19 bases in the middle. The CDR3 extends over 13 amino acids. The chain links TRBV5-3 to TRBJ1-1; weak D call: TRBD1 (5 bases). TRBV5-3 is treated as an ORF (open reading frame) with a function not yet certain. The specimen was CD8+ T cells from cultured PBMCs, collected from culture after CMV antigen stimulation. The sequence came from a human donor in good health (CMV status not recorded). Some clones in this sample may be carry-over from other donors' samples. The CDR3 spells CASSATDHREAFF. The CDR3 region has the DNA TGTGCCAGCAGCGCCACCGACCACAGGGAAGCTTTCTTT.